The 25 T cell receptor beta chains in this list originate from one sample, sequenced in a study of shared clonotypes between healthy human individuals. Naive CD8 cells, CD45RO-negative and positively selected for CCR7, excluded terminally differentiated effector memory CD45RA+ cells. Clones were read by immunoSEQ multiplex PCR, and TCRdb kept only the in-frame ones, dropping some. The sample shows about 2,200,000 clones, about 92% of them seen only once. The sequencing sample was made of naive CD8+ T cells from PBMCs. The receptor source for this set is a man aged 18 to 35 in good health. Some clones in this sample may be carry-over from other donors' samples.

This chain links TRBV4-1 with TRBJ2-3; 9 bases line up with TRBD2. Germline V gene lookup returns CDR1 MGHRA and CDR2 YSYEKL. This CDR3 is 15 amino acids long. The ends lost 5 bases at V and 3 bases at J; junction bases unmatched: 6. The CDR3 nucleotides read TGCGCCAGCAGCGAGCTAGCGGGATTAACAGATACGCAGTATTTT. Translation: CASSELAGLTDTQYF.

The chain has TRBV5-1 and TRBJ2-3; D perhaps matches TRBD1 (5 bases). V lost 0 bases, J lost 5 bases, and 16 bases lay in between. The CDR3 runs to 16 residues. Per germline, CDR1 SGHRS and CDR2 YFSETQ. Here the CDR3 reads CASSLERAGFGDTQYF. In nucleotides, the CDR3 is TGCGCCAGCAGCTTGGAACGGGCAGGGTTTGGAGATACGCAGTATTTT.

Details on this clone: Within the sample, other DNA sequences also encode this same CDR3. The chain joins TRBV29-1 to TRBJ2-5; the D is unclear. The V end was cut by 0 bases, the J end by 5 bases, with 1 base between. The CDR3 covers 10 residues. CDR1 is SQVTM, CDR2 ANQGSEA, per germline. The CDR3 loop reads CSVEEETQYF. CDR3 bases: TGCAGCGTTGAAGAGGAGACCCAGTACTTC.

CDR3: CASSIDRRVRAGELFF. Here the CDR3 DNA reads TGTGCCAGTAGTATAGATAGGCGGGTAAGAGCCGGGGAGCTGTTTTTT. The V call is TRBV19, the J call TRBJ2-2; D perhaps matches TRBD2 (5 bases). CDR1 is LNHDA and CDR2 is SQIVND in the germline V gene (reference sequence). The CDR3 has 16 amino acids. The V gene lost 0 bases and the J gene lost 6 bases, with 14 bases spanning the gap.

The rearrangement links TRBV7-9 to TRBJ1-4; 8 bases line up with TRBD1. The length of the CDR3 is 14 residues. The germline V gene encodes CDR1 SEHNR and CDR2 FQNEAQ (reference sequence). The V segment lost 5 bases and the J segment 9 bases; nucleotides outside the gene matches: 8. In DNA, the CDR3 is TGTGCCAGCAGCGCCGGACAGGGTATAAAAAAACTGTTTTTT. This encodes CASSAGQGIKKLFF.

The V and J genes are TRBV2 and TRBJ2-3; D could derive from TRBD1 or TRBD2 (5 bases each). The germline gives CDR1 SNHLY, CDR2 FYNNEI. The CDR3 is made up of 11 amino acids. V was shortened by 7 bases and J by 6 bases, with 8 bases between the two germline ends. CDR3 amino acids: CASTGTDTQYF. DNA for the CDR3: TGTGCCAGCACCGGGACGGATACGCAGTATTTT.

Details on this clone: The missing conserved phenylalanine or tryptophan at the end of this CDR3 makes a read error likely. The DNA is omitted, as the CDR3 cannot be located on it reliably, and the CDR3 follows TCRdb's listing. The chain recombines TRBV6-1 with TRBJ2-7; the D call of TRBD2 is as the table states it, not checked on the DNA. The CDR3 extends over 18 residues, inclusive of both ends. The germline CDR1 and CDR2 sequences are MNHNS and SASEGT. The CDR3 protein is CASSELSIGTSGRVPLTA.

The rearrangement joins TRBV27 to TRBJ2-7; D is ambiguous. Per germline, CDR1 MNHEY and CDR2 SMNVEV (reference sequence). This CDR3 spans 14 amino acids. Trimming stripped 5 bases from V and 0 bases from J, with 11 bases between. The CDR3 is CASSPPSSSYEQYF. DNA for the CDR3: TGTGCCAGCAGTCCCCCTTCGAGCTCCTACGAGCAGTACTTC.

A remark on this clone: Other nucleotide sequences in the sample specify the same CDR3. The rearrangement uses TRBV5-1 and TRBJ2-1, with D tentatively TRBD2 (5 bases). CDR3 length: 15 amino acids. Germline assignment: CDR1 SGHRS and CDR2 YFSETQ. The V end lost 5 bases, the J end lost 0 bases, and 12 bases lay between the germline ends. CDR3 bases: TGCGCCAGCAGTCTAGCAGGCCTCTCCTACAATGAGCAGTTCTTC. This codes for CASSLAGLSYNEQFF.

J is TRBJ2-7 and V is TRBV2; D is unclear. The V end was cut by 7 bases, the J end by 2 bases, with 12 bases between. The germline gives CDR1 SNHLY, CDR2 FYNNEI. The CDR3 is made up of 13 amino acids. CDR3 in amino acids: CASTWSRTYEQYF. The CDR3 DNA reads as TGTGCCAGCACTTGGAGCCGGACCTACGAGCAGTACTTC.

The rearrangement links TRBV13 to TRBJ2-7, with unresolved D. Trimming left V 2 bases short and J 5 bases short, with 7 bases between. CDR1 PRHDT and CDR2 FYEKMQ come from the germline V gene (reference sequence). This CDR3 has 12 residues. As DNA, the CDR3 is TGTGCCAGCAGCTTAAGTAAGGACGAGCAGTACTTC. As protein: CASSLSKDEQYF.

This clone was picked up one time. The chain recombines TRBV28 with TRBJ2-7; D is unclear. Germline CDR1 and CDR2: MDHEN and SYDVKM. V was trimmed by 3 bases and J by 7 bases, leaving 7 bases between them. There are 11 residues in the CDR3. DNA for the CDR3: TGTGCCAGCAGTTTCCGATGGGAGCAGTACTTC. It translates to CASSFRWEQYF.

Points on this clone: Distinct nucleotide sequences in the sample also encode this CDR3. The chain has TRBV27 and TRBJ1-5; tentative D call: TRBD1 (5 bases). This CDR3 is 14 amino acids long. With 5 bases removed from V and 6 bases from J, the gap between germline ends came to 14 bases. Looked up from germline, CDR1 is MNHEY and CDR2 is SMNVEV (reference sequence). CDR3 nucleotide sequence: TGTGCCAGCAGTCCCACAGGTGCGGGTCAGCCCCAGCATTTT. It specifies CASSPTGAGQPQHF.

V and J are TRBV5-6 and TRBJ1-2; D remains ambiguous. In germline, CDR1 is SGHDT, CDR2 YYEEEE. This CDR3 spans 14 amino acids. V was trimmed by 4 bases and J by 8 bases, leaving 18 bases between them. The CDR3 reads CASSATTFHQGYTF. The CDR3 nucleotides read TGTGCCAGCAGCGCAACGACATTCCACCAAGGCTACACCTTC.

The V call is TRBV9, the J call TRBJ2-5; 8 nucleotides match TRBD2. This CDR3 has 17 amino acids. Germline loops: CDR1 SGDLS, CDR2 YYNGEE. Trimming at V came to 0 bases and at J to 1 base, leaving 8 bases not matched to a gene. The CDR3 protein is CASSVGGGSGTQETQYF. DNA for the CDR3: TGTGCCAGCAGCGTAGGGGGTGGTAGCGGGACCCAAGAGACCCAGTACTTC.

The chain is built from TRBV6-1 and TRBJ2-7, with no clear D. V lost 2 bases to trimming and J lost 3 bases, with 14 bases between them. The CDR3 extends over 15 amino acids. The germline CDR1 and CDR2 sequences are MNHNS and SASEGT. The CDR3 DNA follows: TGTGCCAGCAGTGAACTGGGTGGGGTCCGCTACGAGCAGTACTTC. It translates to CASSELGGVRYEQYF.

J is TRBJ2-7 and V is TRBV5-1; D is ambiguous. This CDR3 spans 14 amino acids. CDR1 is SGHRS, CDR2 YFSETQ, per germline. The V end lost 4 bases, the J end lost 5 bases, and 16 bases lay between the germline ends. The CDR3 sequence is CASSPDRYVDEQYF. CDR3 DNA: TGCGCCAGCAGCCCGGACCGTTATGTCGACGAGCAGTACTTC. The full variable domain, completed using reference TRBV5-1 and TRBJ2-7, is KAGVTQTPRYLIKTRGQQVTLSCSPISGHRSVSWYQQTPGQGLQFLFEYFSETQRNKGNFPGRFSGRQFSNSRSEMNVSTLELGDSALYLCASSPDRYVDEQYFGPGTRLTVT.

Concerning this clone: The same CDR3 arises from other DNA sequences in this sample as well. The chain employs TRBV5-1 and TRBJ2-7; D gene ambiguous. V lost 2 bases and J 1 base, leaving 7 bases between the germline ends. The germline V gene has CDR1 SGHRS and CDR2 YFSETQ. The CDR3 has 13 amino acids. The CDR3 reads CASSFGESYEQYF. CDR3 bases: TGCGCCAGCAGCTTCGGCGAGTCCTACGAGCAGTACTTC. The variable domain in full, completed from reference TRBV5-1 and TRBJ2-7, reads KAGVTQTPRYLIKTRGQQVTLSCSPISGHRSVSWYQQTPGQGLQFLFEYFSETQRNKGNFPGRFSGRQFSNSRSEMNVSTLELGDSALYLCASSFGESYEQYFGPGTRLTVT.

The J gene is TRBJ2-3, the V gene TRBV9; possible D gene TRBD2, 5 bases. V was pared by 4 bases and J by 0 bases, with 15 bases between. The CDR3 runs to 16 residues. Germline V gene lookup returns CDR1 SGDLS and CDR2 YYNGEE. The CDR3 region has the DNA TGTGCCAGCAGCCCTTTGGAGGTCACTAGCACAGATACGCAGTATTTT. Protein: CASSPLEVTSTDTQYF.

V and J are TRBV9 and TRBJ2-7; TRBD1 agrees at 11 bases. The CDR3 runs to 15 residues. Germline lookup yields CDR1 SGDLS and CDR2 YYNGEE. Trimming at V came to 0 bases and at J to 5 bases, leaving 4 bases not matched to a gene. The DNA of the CDR3 is TGTGCCAGCAGCGTAGAAGGGACAGGGGGAAACGAGCAGTACTTC. This translates into CASSVEGTGGNEQYF.

The chain links TRBV7-6 to TRBJ2-3; D perhaps matches TRBD2 (5 bases). Trimming pared 7 bases from V and 6 bases from J, leaving 11 bases between. The CDR3 is 12 amino acids. CDR1 is SGHVS, CDR2 FNYEAQ, per germline. CDR3 amino acids: CASTWERDTQYF. The DNA of the CDR3 is TGTGCCAGCACCTGGGAGAGGGATACGCAGTATTTT.

This clone was detected a few times. This chain links TRBV7-3 with TRBJ2-2, with 9 bases lining up with TRBD2. CDR3 length: 17 amino acids. Trimming took 4 bases from V and 3 from J; bases not matched to a gene: 9. Germline CDR1 SGHTA, CDR2 FQGTGA. CDR3 residues: CASSWETSGLYTGELFF. In DNA form, the CDR3 reads TGTGCCAGCAGCTGGGAAACTAGCGGGTTATACACCGGGGAGCTGTTTTTT.

This clone was seen more than once but under ten times. The chain has TRBV4-2 and TRBJ1-1; D is perhaps TRBD1 (5 bases). The CDR3 is 15 residues long. Germline V gene lookup returns CDR1 LGHNA and CDR2 YNFKEQ. V was trimmed by 0 bases and J by 0 bases, leaving 8 bases between them. In DNA, the CDR3 is TGTGCCAGCAGCCAAGAGGAGGGGATGAACACTGAAGCTTTCTTT. Protein product: CASSQEEGMNTEAFF.

The chain carries TRBV2 and TRBJ2-7, with D perhaps matching TRBD1 (5 bases). With 10 bases removed from V and 2 bases from J, the gap between germline ends came to 24 bases. Germline assignment: CDR1 SNHLY and CDR2 FYNNEI. The CDR3 spans 16 residues. CDR3 loop: CATSRVGKDGTYEQYF. The CDR3 nucleotides read TGTGCCACTTCCAGGGTGGGGAAAGACGGAACCTACGAGCAGTACTTC.

The chain is built from TRBV19 and TRBJ1-3; D is undetermined. This CDR3 has 15 residues. Trimming removed 6 bases at V and 0 bases at J, with 12 bases between. Per the germline V gene, CDR1 is LNHDA and CDR2 is SQIVND (reference sequence). This CDR3 is CASRLPGDSGNTIYF. The CDR3 nucleotides are TGTGCCAGTAGACTTCCGGGAGACTCTGGAAACACCATATATTTT.